A single sample gave rise to the 28 T cell receptor beta chains below, sequenced in a study of T cell repertoires in cytomegalovirus infection. The antigens of these receptors remain unknown. TCRdb called the reads again in MiXCR, with one record for every CDR3 protein. The sample gives 230,000 or so distinct CDR3 sequences, 35% to 45% of which show up once; more than 50% is in the top ten. Material: CD8+ T cells from cultured PBMCs, obtained from culture after CMV antigen stimulation. The receptors come from a human donor in good health (CMV status not recorded). Some clones in this sample may be carry-over from other donors' samples.

This clonotype was counted between two and nine times. The J gene is TRBJ2-5, the V gene TRBV6-6, with a tentative D call TRBD1 (5 bases). Trimming cost V 5 bases and J 5 bases, with 18 bases left between them. Germline V CDR1 and CDR2: MNHNY, SVGAGI (reference sequence). This CDR3 has 15 amino acids. The CDR3 sequence: CASSGVRVADETQYF. Here the CDR3 DNA reads TGTGCCAGCAGTGGAGTCAGGGTGGCGGACGAGACCCAGTACTTC.

The CDR3 loop is CASSQEPAYTDTQYF. For the CDR3, the DNA is TGCGCCAGCAGCCAAGAGCCAGCTTACACAGATACGCAGTATTTT. V usage is TRBV4-1 and J usage is TRBJ2-3, with D uncertain. The V end was cut by 0 bases, the J end by 2 bases, with 9 bases between. There are 15 residues in the CDR3. The germline V gene encodes CDR1 MGHRA and CDR2 YSYEKL.

In this sample, this clonotype turned up once. This chain joins TRBV6-2 or TRBV6-3 and TRBJ1-1; D is ambiguous. The CDR3 runs to 16 residues. Per germline, CDR1 MNHEY and CDR2 SVGEGT. V lost 2 bases and J 1 base, leaving 14 bases between the germline ends. The DNA for the CDR3 is TGTGCCAGCAGTTACCGTCTTAAAGGGCAGAACACTGAAGCTTTCTTT. This encodes CASSYRLKGQNTEAFF.

The chain has TRBV7-9 and TRBJ2-5, with D possibly being TRBD2 (6 bases). V dropped 5 bases and J dropped 7 bases, with 17 bases sitting between them. Germline V gene lookup returns CDR1 SEHNR and CDR2 FQNEAQ (reference sequence). The CDR3 has 14 residues. Written as DNA, the CDR3 is TGTGCCAGCAGCCCAACGGGACTTGGCGGGACCCAGTACTTC. It is translated as CASSPTGLGGTQYF.

This clonotype was counted between two and nine times. The V gene is TRBV12-5, the J gene TRBJ2-5; D uncertain. The CDR3 has 13 amino acids. V gave up 6 bases and J gave up 6 bases, with 14 bases separating them. Germline-derived CDR1 and CDR2 are LGHNT and FRNRAP. Written as DNA, the CDR3 is TGTGCTAGTGGCGAAGGAGTCGAGAAGACCCAGTACTTC. Residues: CASGEGVEKTQYF. The whole variable domain, filled in from reference TRBV12-5 and TRBJ2-5, reads DARVTQTPRHKVTEMGQEVTMRCQPILGHNTVFWYRQTMMQGLELLAYFRNRAPLDDSGMPKDRFSAEMPDATLATLKIQPSEPRDSAVYFCASGEGVEKTQYFGPGTRLLVL.

This clonotype has more than one count but fewer than ten. CDR3 DNA sequence: TGTGCCAGTATCGGAGGATCTCAAGCCGGGCCCGGGGAGCTGTTTTTT. Translated: CASIGGSQAGPGELFF. The rearrangement uses TRBV27 and TRBJ2-2; D is perhaps TRBD2 (5 bases). The CDR3 consists of 16 residues. The V and J ends lost 9 bases and 6 bases respectively, with 23 bases between them. Germline-derived CDR1 and CDR2 are MNHEY and SMNVEV (reference sequence).

This clonotype was counted only a few times. J is TRBJ2-2 and V is TRBV6-5; tentatively, D is TRBD1 (5 bases). Germline CDR1 is MNHEY and CDR2 is SVGAGI. The CDR3 spans 15 residues. The germline V and J ends were trimmed by 2 bases and 5 bases, with 12 bases remaining between them. CDR3 in DNA: TGTGCCAGCAGTTACGACAGATTGGGGACCGGGGAGCTGTTTTTT. This gives the protein CASSYDRLGTGELFF.

The J gene is TRBJ2-5, the V gene TRBV7-6; 9 bases are shared with TRBD1. V shed 4 bases, J shed 2 bases, and the junction held 8 bases outside the gene matches. The CDR3 loop spans 16 amino acids. Germline CDR1 is SGHVS and CDR2 is FNYEAQ. CDR3 coding DNA: TGTGCCAGCAGCTGGTCGACAGGGGGTCTACAAGAGACCCAGTACTTC. It codes for CASSWSTGGLQETQYF.

This sequence joins TRBV4-1 and TRBJ1-1; no clear D. Trimming took off 4 bases at V and 1 base at J, with 10 bases between the two ends. Germline CDR1 MGHRA, CDR2 YSYEKL. This CDR3 has 14 residues. CDR3 DNA sequence: TGCGCCAGCAGCCCGATGGGCCCGAACACTGAAGCTTTCTTT. Its protein is CASSPMGPNTEAFF.

This clonotype has only a few counts. The V call is TRBV27, the J call TRBJ2-1; D unresolved. Germline V gives CDR1 MNHEY, CDR2 SMNVEV (reference sequence). V was cut by 4 bases and J by 4 bases, with 8 bases left in between. The CDR3 spans 13 residues. CDR3 region: CASSSRLYNEQFF. As DNA, the CDR3 is TGTGCCAGCAGTTCGAGGTTATACAATGAGCAGTTCTTC.

This clonotype showed up just a few times. The chain has TRBV11-3 and TRBJ1-1, with no clear D. V was pared by 1 base and J by 1 base, with 4 bases between. The germline gives CDR1 SGHNT, CDR2 YENEEA. The CDR3 sequence is 13 residues long. CDR3 residues: CASSLGWNTEAFF. The CDR3 nucleotides are TGTGCCAGCAGCTTAGGTTGGAACACTGAAGCTTTCTTT.

The chain carries TRBV12-3 or TRBV12-4 and TRBJ2-2; TRBD2 agrees at 12 bases. The V gene end was trimmed by 7 bases and the J gene end by 0 bases; junction bases not matched to a gene: 15. The CDR3 contains 20 residues. In nucleotides, the CDR3 is TGTGCCAGCACTGCGGGGTGGACTAGCGGGGCCGACGCGAACACCGGGGAGCTGTTTTTT. It yields the protein CASTAGWTSGADANTGELFF.

This chain links TRBV30 with TRBJ1-3; 7 nucleotides line up with TRBD1. The germline V gene encodes CDR1 GTSNPN and CDR2 SVGIG (reference sequence). The CDR3 totals 16 residues. J was trimmed by 5 bases and V by 2 bases; bases with no gene match: 12. CDR3 sequence: CAWSRPDREDRNTIYF. CDR3 DNA: TGTGCCTGGAGTCGTCCCGACAGGGAAGATCGAAACACCATATATTTT.

V gene TRBV6-5 combines with J gene TRBJ2-1; 8 bases are shared with TRBD2. With V trimmed by 0 bases and J by 4 bases, 5 bases remained unmatched. Germline V lookup: CDR1 MNHEY, CDR2 SVGAGI. The CDR3 extends over 16 amino acids. CDR3 amino acids: CASSYSSGGSYNEQFF. CDR3 DNA sequence: TGTGCCAGCAGTTACTCGAGCGGGGGTTCGTACAATGAGCAGTTCTTC.

V is TRBV28 and J is TRBJ2-3, with TRBD1 identical over 9 bases. The CDR3 loop spans 15 amino acids. Germline CDR1 is MDHEN and CDR2 is SYDVKM. Germline trimming cut 5 bases from V and 2 bases from J; bases unmatched to any gene: 5. The CDR3, as DNA: TGTGCCAGCAGTGAAAAACAGGGGGCCACAGATACGCAGTATTTT. This codes for CASSEKQGATDTQYF.

J is TRBJ2-5 and V is TRBV2; 10 nucleotides align to TRBD2. Germline assignment: CDR1 SNHLY and CDR2 FYNNEI. The J segment lost 0 bases and the V segment lost 0 bases, leaving 7 bases of the junction unmatched. The CDR3 runs to 18 residues. CDR3 residues: CASSEAGESGGDQETQYF. The CDR3 nucleotides read TGTGCCAGCAGTGAAGCTGGGGAAAGCGGGGGGGACCAAGAGACCCAGTACTTC.

V is TRBV19 and J is TRBJ2-3; tentative D call: TRBD2 (6 bases). The CDR3 extends over 16 amino acids. V lost 6 bases, J lost 1 base, and 17 bases lay in between. Germline CDR1 and CDR2: LNHDA and SQIVND (reference sequence). CDR3 loop: CASRTLLGGGTDTQYF. The DNA for the CDR3 is TGTGCCAGTAGAACCCTTCTCGGGGGAGGCACAGATACGCAGTATTTT.

Concerning this clonotype: This may be a read error, as it is one base from a much larger clone. This chain connects TRBV7-6 to TRBJ1-2, with a weak D call TRBD1 (5 bases). Germline V gives CDR1 SGHVS, CDR2 FNYEAQ. The CDR3 runs 17 residues. In nucleotides, the CDR3 is TGTGCCAGCAGCTCCCGGGGTCGGGGCAGCCTTAACTATGGCTACATCTTC. This translates into CASSSRGRGSLNYGYIF.

As regards this clonotype: Compared with germline, one end of the junction differs, possibly owing to a read error. This rearrangement joins TRBV11-2 to TRBJ1-1; tentative D call: TRBD1 (5 bases). This CDR3 is 11 amino acids long. Germline values: CDR1 SGHAT, CDR2 FQNNGV. The CDR3 DNA is TGTGACAGCAGCTCCGCCTCGGGGCCGCTATTT. Residues: CDSSSASGPLF.

The chain couples TRBV12-3 or TRBV12-4 to TRBJ1-2; 7 bases are a match to TRBD1. The CDR3 loop spans 13 amino acids. The V segment lost 5 bases and the J segment 1 base; nucleotides outside the gene matches: 1. The CDR3: CASSTGVNYGYTF. In nucleotides, the CDR3 is TGTGCCAGCAGTACAGGGGTTAACTATGGCTACACCTTC.

The chain employs TRBV2 and TRBJ2-7, with TRBD2 matching over 7 bases. Germline assignment: CDR1 SNHLY and CDR2 FYNNEI. The length of the CDR3 is 14 residues. V was pared by 6 bases and J by 4 bases, with 9 bases of the junction left unmatched. In nucleotides, the CDR3 is TGTGCCAGCAGGGACAACCTAGCGGTGTACGAGCAGTACTTC. Its protein is CASRDNLAVYEQYF.

Details on this clonotype: At one end, the junction sequence differs from germline, possibly due to a read error. J is TRBJ2-1 and V is TRBV7-7; 7 bases align to TRBD2. The germline V gene has CDR1 SSHAT and CDR2 FNYEAQ (reference sequence). This CDR3 region has 16 residues. This CDR3 reads CASSLGREKPYNEQFF. The CDR3, as DNA: TGTGCTAGCAGCTTAGGGCGGGAGAAACCCTACAATGAGCAGTTCTTC.

The V call is TRBV7-8, the J call TRBJ1-3, with no clear D. Germline V gene lookup returns CDR1 SGHVS and CDR2 FQNEAQ. The CDR3 sequence is 14 residues long. V lost 2 bases and J 0 bases, leaving 5 bases between the germline ends. This CDR3 reads CASSLLGSGNTIYF. The CDR3 DNA follows: TGTGCCAGCAGCTTACTGGGCTCTGGAAACACCATATATTTT.

This clonotype was observed at least ten times. V usage is TRBV7-9 and J usage is TRBJ2-5; D tentatively fits TRBD1 or TRBD2 (7 bases each). The CDR3 has 14 amino acids. Trimming pared 2 bases from V and 5 bases from J, leaving 12 bases between. Germline V lookup: CDR1 SEHNR, CDR2 FQNEAQ (reference sequence). The CDR3 is CASSLYRGGETQYF. The CDR3 nucleotides are TGTGCCAGCAGCTTATACAGGGGAGGGGAGACCCAGTACTTC. Together with reference TRBV7-9 and TRBJ2-5, the CDR3 gives the full variable domain: DTGVSQNPRHKITKRGQNVTFRCDPISEHNRLYWYRQTLGQGPEFLTYFQNEAQLEKSRLLSDRFSAERPKGSFSTLEIQRTEQGDSAMYLCASSLYRGGETQYFGPGTRLLVL.

The chain links TRBV7-2 to TRBJ2-5; no definite D call. Deletions cut 3 bases from V and 0 bases from J, with 11 bases between. Looked up from germline, CDR1 is SGHTA and CDR2 is FQGNSA. The CDR3 has 15 residues. The DNA of the CDR3 is TGTGCCAGCAGCTTTGGCAGAAAGTACCAAGAGACCCAGTACTTC. Protein: CASSFGRKYQETQYF.

The chain employs TRBV10-3 and TRBJ2-1, with 8 nucleotides matching TRBD1. Germline V gene sequence: CDR1 ENHRY, CDR2 SYGVKD. The CDR3 has 15 residues. Trimming removed 6 bases from V and 5 bases from J; junction bases left unmatched: 9. The CDR3 region is CAISQGDRQDNEQFF. CDR3 DNA: TGTGCCATCAGCCAGGGGGACAGGCAGGACAATGAGCAGTTCTTC.

The table lists this clonotype with a few counts. The chain uses TRBV20-1 and TRBJ1-6, with D hard to call. The germline V and J ends were trimmed by 0 bases and 12 bases, with 15 bases remaining between them. Germline V CDR1 and CDR2: DFQATT, SNEGSKA (reference sequence). This CDR3 has 14 residues. The CDR3 loop is CSARDLGEARPLHF. CDR3 DNA sequence: TGCAGTGCTAGAGATCTGGGAGAGGCACGACCCCTCCACTTT.

This clonotype has only a few counts. J is TRBJ1-5 and V is TRBV27; D unclear. V lost 8 bases, J lost 5 bases, and 13 bases lay in between. CDR3 length: 13 amino acids. Germline-derived CDR1 and CDR2 are MNHEY and SMNVEV (reference sequence). CDR3 residues: CASRSVRHQPQHF. In nucleotides, the CDR3 is TGTGCCAGCCGGTCGGTCCGTCATCAGCCCCAGCATTTT.